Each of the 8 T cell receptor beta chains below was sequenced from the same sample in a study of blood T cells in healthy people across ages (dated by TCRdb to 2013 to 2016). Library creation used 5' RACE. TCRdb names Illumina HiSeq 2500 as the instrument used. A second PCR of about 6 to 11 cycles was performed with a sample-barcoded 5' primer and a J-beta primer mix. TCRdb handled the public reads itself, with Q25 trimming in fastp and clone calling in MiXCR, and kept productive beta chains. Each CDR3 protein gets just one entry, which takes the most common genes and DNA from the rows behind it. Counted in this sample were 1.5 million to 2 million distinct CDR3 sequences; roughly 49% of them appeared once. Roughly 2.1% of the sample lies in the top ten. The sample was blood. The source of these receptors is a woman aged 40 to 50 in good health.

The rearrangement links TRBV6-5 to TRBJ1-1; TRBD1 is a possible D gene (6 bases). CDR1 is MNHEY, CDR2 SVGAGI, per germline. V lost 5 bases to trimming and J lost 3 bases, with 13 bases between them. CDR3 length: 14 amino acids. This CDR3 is CASSQGSKDTEAFF. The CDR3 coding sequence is TGTGCCAGCAGTCAGGGGTCGAAGGACACTGAAGCTTTCTTT.

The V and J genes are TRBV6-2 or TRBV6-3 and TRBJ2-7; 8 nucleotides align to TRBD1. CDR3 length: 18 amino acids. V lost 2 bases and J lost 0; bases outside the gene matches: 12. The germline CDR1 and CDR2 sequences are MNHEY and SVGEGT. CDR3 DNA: TGTGCCAGCAGTTACGGCTCACCCGGACAGGGCGGCTCCTACGAGCAGTACTTC. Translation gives CASSYGSPGQGGSYEQYF.

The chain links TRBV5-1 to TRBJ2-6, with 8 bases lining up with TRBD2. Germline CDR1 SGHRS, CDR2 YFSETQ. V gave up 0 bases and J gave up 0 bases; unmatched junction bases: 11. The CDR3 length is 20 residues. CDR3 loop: CASSLDPSAGGLSGANVLTF. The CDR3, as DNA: TGCGCCAGCAGCTTGGATCCCTCCGCGGGGGGACTCTCTGGGGCCAACGTCCTGACTTTC. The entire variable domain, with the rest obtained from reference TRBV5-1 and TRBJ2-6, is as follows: KAGVTQTPRYLIKTRGQQVTLSCSPISGHRSVSWYQQTPGQGLQFLFEYFSETQRNKGNFPGRFSGRQFSNSRSEMNVSTLELGDSALYLCASSLDPSAGGLSGANVLTFGAGSRLTVL.

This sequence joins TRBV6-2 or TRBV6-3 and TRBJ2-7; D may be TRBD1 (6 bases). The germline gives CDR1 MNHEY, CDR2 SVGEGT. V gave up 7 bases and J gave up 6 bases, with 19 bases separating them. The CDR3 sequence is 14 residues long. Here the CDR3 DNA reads TGTGCCAGCAAGCGTGCCAAGGGGGTGGGCGAGCAGTACTTC. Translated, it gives CASKRAKGVGEQYF.

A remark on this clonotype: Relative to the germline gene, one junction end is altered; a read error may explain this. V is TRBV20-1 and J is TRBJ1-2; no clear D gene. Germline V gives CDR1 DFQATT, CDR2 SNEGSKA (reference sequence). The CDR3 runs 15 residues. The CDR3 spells CSANLDLTPNYGYTF. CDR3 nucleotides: TGCAGTGCCAACTTGGACCTTACGCCTAACTATGGCTACACCTTT.

DNA of the CDR3: TGTGCCACCAGTGATACCGAGACAGCTATCTACGAGCAGTACTTC. Its translation is CATSDTETAIYEQYF. The genes are TRBV24-1 and TRBJ2-4; TRBD1 is a possible D gene (5 bases). The end of the DNA aligns better with TRBJ2-7, so the J call may be wrong. The CDR3 has 15 residues. Germline CDR1 and CDR2: KGHDR and SFDVKD.

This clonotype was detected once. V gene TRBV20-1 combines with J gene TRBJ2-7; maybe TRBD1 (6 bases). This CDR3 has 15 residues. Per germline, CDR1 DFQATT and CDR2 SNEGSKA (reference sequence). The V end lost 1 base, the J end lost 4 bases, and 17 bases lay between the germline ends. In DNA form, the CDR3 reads TGCAGTGCTAGAGGTTTGGGCAGGGGTGGTTACGAGCAGTACTTC. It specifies CSARGLGRGGYEQYF.

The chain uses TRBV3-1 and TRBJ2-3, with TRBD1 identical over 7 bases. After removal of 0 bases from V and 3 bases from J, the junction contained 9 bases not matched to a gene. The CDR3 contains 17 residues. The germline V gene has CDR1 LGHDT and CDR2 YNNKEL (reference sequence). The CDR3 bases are TGTGCCAGCAGCCAAGACCTCCGGACAGGTAGAACAGATACGCAGTATTTT. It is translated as CASSQDLRTGRTDTQYF.